Below, one T cell receptor beta chain is given with its context. The antigen remains unidentified. This specimen belongs to a study of OX40 agonist ivuxolimab in advanced cancers. Whole-study results and caveats: The investigators did not determine what antigen specificity the expanded peripheral T cells had. Among patients with partial responses at 0.1-3.0 mg/kg, clonal expansion was among the lowest. At 0.1 to 3.0 mg/kg and by week 6, clonal expansion occurred in CD4+ and CD8+ blood T cells.

The table came from immunoSEQ multiplex PCR; TCRdb's copy has only in-frame clones and leaves some out. In the table there are 98,000 or so clones, around 93% of which are singletons. Germline V gene data show CDR1 as SGHNT and CDR2 as YYREEE (reference sequence). With 2 bases removed from V and 6 bases from J, the gap between germline ends came to 14 bases. This CDR3 region has 15 residues. The chain links TRBV5-4 to TRBJ2-2; D unresolved. The receptor's source is an adult with an advanced solid tumor such as melanoma, head and neck, liver or kidney cancer. The source material was CD4+ or CD8+ T cells sorted from blood, sampled in a trial of the OX40 agonist ivuxolimab. DNA for the CDR3: TGTGCCAGCAGCTTTTTCCGAGGCTTCGCCGGGGAGCTGTTTTTT. It is translated as CASSFFRGFAGELFF.